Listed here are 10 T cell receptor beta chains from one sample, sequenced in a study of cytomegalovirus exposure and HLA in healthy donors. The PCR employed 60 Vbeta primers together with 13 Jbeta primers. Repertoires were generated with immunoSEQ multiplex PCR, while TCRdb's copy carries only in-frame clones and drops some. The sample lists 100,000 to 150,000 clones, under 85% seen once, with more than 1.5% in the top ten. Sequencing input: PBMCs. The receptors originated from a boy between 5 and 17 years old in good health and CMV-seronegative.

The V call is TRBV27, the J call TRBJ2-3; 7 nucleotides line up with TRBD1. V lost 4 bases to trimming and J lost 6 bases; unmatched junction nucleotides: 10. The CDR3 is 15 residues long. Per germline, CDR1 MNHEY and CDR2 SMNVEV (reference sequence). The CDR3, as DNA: TGTGCCAGCAGTTCTAAGGGGGCGTTCATGGATACGCAGTATTTT. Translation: CASSSKGAFMDTQYF.

The CDR3 loop reads CASSLTTGGSGYTF. DNA of the CDR3: TGTGCCAGCAGCTTGACTACAGGGGGCTCTGGCTACACCTTC. The chain uses TRBV7-3 and TRBJ1-2, with 9 positions matching TRBD1. Germline lookup yields CDR1 SGHTA and CDR2 FQGTGA. The CDR3 has 14 residues. Trimming removed 3 bases from V and 7 bases from J; junction bases left unmatched: 6.

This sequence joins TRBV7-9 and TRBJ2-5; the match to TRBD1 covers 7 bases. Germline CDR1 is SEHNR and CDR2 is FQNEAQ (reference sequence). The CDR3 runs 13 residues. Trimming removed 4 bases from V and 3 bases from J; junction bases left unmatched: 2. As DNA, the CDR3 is TGTGCCAGCAGCTCAGGGACAGAAGAGACCCAGTACTTC. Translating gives CASSSGTEETQYF.

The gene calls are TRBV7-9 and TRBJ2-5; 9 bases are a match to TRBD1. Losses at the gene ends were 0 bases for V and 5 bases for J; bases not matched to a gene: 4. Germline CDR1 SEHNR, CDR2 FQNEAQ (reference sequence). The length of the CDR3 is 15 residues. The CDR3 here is CASSLAGTGKETQYF. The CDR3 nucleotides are TGTGCCAGCAGCTTAGCGGGGACAGGGAAGGAGACCCAGTACTTC.

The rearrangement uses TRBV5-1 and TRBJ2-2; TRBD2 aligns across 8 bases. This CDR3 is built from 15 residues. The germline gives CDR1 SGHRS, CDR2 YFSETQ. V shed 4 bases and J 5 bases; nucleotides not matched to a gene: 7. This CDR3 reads CASSAREGGTGELFF. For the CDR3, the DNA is TGCGCCAGCAGCGCACGGGAGGGAGGAACCGGGGAGCTGTTTTTT. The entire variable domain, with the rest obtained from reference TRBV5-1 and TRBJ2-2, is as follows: KAGVTQTPRYLIKTRGQQVTLSCSPISGHRSVSWYQQTPGQGLQFLFEYFSETQRNKGNFPGRFSGRQFSNSRSEMNVSTLELGDSALYLCASSAREGGTGELFFGEGSRLTVL.

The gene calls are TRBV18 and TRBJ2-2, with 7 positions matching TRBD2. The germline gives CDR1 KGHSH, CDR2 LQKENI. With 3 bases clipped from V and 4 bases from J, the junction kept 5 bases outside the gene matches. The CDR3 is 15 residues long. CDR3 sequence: CASSPLAESTGELFF. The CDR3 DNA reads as TGTGCCAGCTCACCCCTAGCGGAATCCACCGGGGAGCTGTTTTTT. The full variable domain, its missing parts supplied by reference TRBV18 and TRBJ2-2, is NAGVMQNPRHLVRRRGQEARLRCSPMKGHSHVYWYRQLPEEGLKFMVYLQKENIIDESGMPKERFSAEFPKEGPSILRIQQVVRGDSAAYFCASSPLAESTGELFFGEGSRLTVL.

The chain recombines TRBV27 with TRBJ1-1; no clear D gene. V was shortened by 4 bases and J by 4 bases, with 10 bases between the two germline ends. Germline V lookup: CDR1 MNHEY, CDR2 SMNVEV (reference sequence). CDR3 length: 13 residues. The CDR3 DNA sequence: TGTGCCAGCAGTTACCGGGGATCCACTGAAGCTTTCTTT. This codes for CASSYRGSTEAFF.

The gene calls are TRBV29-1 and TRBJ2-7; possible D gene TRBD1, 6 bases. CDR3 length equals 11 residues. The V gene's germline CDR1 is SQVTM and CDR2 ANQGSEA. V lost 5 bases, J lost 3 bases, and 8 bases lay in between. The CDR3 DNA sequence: TGCAGCGTTTTACAGGGCTACGAGCAGTACTTC. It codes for CSVLQGYEQYF.

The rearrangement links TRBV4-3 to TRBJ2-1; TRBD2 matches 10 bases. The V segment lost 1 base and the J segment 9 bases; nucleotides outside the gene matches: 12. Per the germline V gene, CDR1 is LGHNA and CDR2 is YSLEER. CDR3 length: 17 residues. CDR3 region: CASSQAENLAGVTEQFF. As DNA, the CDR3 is TGCGCCAGCAGCCAAGCGGAGAATCTAGCGGGAGTAACTGAGCAGTTCTTC.

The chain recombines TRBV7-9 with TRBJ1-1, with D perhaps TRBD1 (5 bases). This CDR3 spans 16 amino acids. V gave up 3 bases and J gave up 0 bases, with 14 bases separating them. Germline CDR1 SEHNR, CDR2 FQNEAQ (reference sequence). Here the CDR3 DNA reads TGTGCCAGCAGCTTGGGGGGACCGACTATGAACACTGAAGCTTTCTTT. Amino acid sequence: CASSLGGPTMNTEAFF.